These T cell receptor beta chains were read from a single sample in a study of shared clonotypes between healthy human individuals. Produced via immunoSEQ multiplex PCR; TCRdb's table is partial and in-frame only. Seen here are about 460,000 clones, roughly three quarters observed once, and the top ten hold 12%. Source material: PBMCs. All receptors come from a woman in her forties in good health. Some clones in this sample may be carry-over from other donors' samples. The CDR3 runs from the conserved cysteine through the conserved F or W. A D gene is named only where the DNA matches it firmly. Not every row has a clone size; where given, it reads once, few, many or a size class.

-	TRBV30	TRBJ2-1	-	CAWSRGGSDEQFF	TGTGCCTGGAGTAGGGGGGGAAGCGATGAGCAGTTCTTC
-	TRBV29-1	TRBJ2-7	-	CSVEDQYEQYF	TGCAGCGTTGAAGATCAGTACGAGCAGTACTTC
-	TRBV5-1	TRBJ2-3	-	CASSERRQEVSYF	TGCGCCAGCAGCGAAAGGAGACAGGAGGTATCGTATTTT
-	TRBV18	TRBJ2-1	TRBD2	CASSPTGGSTPYNEQFF	TGTGCCAGCTCACCAACGGGCGGGAGCACCCCCTACAATGAGCAGTTCTTC
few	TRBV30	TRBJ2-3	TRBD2	CAWSRAGMDTQYF	TGTGCCTGGAGTAGAGCGGGAATGGATACGCAGTATTTT
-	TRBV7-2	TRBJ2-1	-	CASSLAGNNEQFF	TGTGCCAGCAGCTTAGCGGGGAACAATGAGCAGTTCTTC
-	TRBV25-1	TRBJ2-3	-	CASTSGDSNTDTQYF	TGTGCCAGCACAAGCGGGGACAGCAACACAGATACGCAGTATTTT
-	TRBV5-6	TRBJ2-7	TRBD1	CASSHVGGQGVVYEQYF	TGTGCCAGCAGCCACGTTGGGGGACAGGGGGTTGTCTACGAGCAGTACTTC
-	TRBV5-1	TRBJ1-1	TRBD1	CASSLGTGGGTEAFF	TGCGCCAGCAGCTTGGGGACAGGGGGCGGTACTGAAGCTTTCTTT
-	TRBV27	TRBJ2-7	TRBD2	CASWDYSDEQYF	TGTGCCAGCTGGGACTACTCCGACGAGCAGTACTTC
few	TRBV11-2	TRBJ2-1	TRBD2	CASRLGLAGGNEQFF	TGTGCCAGCAGACTAGGACTAGCGGGAGGGAATGAGCAGTTCTTC
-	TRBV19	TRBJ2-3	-	CASSISPSTDTQYF	TGTGCCAGTAGTATTAGCCCTAGCACAGATACGCAGTATTTT
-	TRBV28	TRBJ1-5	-	CASSLRTDYSNQPQHF	TGTGCCAGCAGTTTAAGGACCGACTATAGCAATCAGCCCCAGCATTTT
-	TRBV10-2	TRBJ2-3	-	CASRGISDTQYF	TGCGCCAGCCGCGGGATTTCAGATACGCAGTATTTT
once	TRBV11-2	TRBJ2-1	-	CASSLTSFEGEQFF	TGTGCCAGCAGCTTAACTAGCTTCGAGGGTGAGCAGTTCTTC
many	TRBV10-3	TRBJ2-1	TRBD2	CAISDLAGGPYEQFF	TGTGCCATCAGTGATCTTGCGGGAGGCCCCTATGAGCAGTTCTTC
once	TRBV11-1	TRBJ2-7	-	CASSWNRGGYEQYF	TGTGCCAGCAGCTGGAACAGGGGGGGCTACGAGCAGTACTTC
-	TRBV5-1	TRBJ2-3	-	CASSLVGRASTDTQYF	TGCGCCAGCAGCTTGGTCGGGCGGGCGAGCACAGATACGCAGTATTTT
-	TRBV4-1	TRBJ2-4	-	CASSQDGGGVVKNIQYF	TGCGCCAGCAGCCAAGATGGAGGGGGAGTTGTCAAAAACATTCAGTACTTC
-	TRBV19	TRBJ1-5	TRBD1	CASSPVKGASQPQHF	TGTGCCAGTAGTCCGGTAAAGGGGGCAAGTCAGCCCCAGCATTTT
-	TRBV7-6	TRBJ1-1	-	CASSLGGMNTEAFF	TGTGCCAGCAGCTTAGGGGGGATGAACACTGAAGCTTTCTTT
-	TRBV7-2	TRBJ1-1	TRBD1	CASSYRTGSNTEAFF	TGTGCCAGCAGCTACCGGACAGGCTCGAACACTGAAGCTTTCTTT
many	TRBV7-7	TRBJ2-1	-	CASSLGAKDEQFF	TGTGCCAGCAGCTTAGGGGCCAAGGATGAGCAGTTCTTC
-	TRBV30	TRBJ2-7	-	CAWGLLYEQYF	TGTGCCTGGGGATTGCTATACGAGCAGTACTTC
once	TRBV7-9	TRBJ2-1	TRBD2	CASSLARSGNHYNEQFF	TGTGCCAGCAGCTTAGCCAGGAGCGGGAACCACTACAATGAGCAGTTCTTC
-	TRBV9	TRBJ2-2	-	CASSVALVDRGAVF	TGTGCCAGCAGCGTGGCCCTAGTGGACCGGGGAGCTGTTTTT